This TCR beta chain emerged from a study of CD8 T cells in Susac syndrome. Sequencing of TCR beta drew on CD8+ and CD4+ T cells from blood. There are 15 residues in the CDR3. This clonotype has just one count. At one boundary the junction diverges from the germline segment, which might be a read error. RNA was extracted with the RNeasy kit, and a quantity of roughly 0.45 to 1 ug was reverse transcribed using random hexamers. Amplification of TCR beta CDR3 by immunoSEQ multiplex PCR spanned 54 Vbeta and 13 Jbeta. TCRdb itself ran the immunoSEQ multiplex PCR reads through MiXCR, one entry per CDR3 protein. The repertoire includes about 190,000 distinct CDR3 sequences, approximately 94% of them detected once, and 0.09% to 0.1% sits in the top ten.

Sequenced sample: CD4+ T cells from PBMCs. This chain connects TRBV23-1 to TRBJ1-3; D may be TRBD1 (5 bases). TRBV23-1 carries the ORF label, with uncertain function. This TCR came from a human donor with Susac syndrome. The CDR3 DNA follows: TGCGCCAGGAGTCACAGGATCCTATCTGGAAACACCATATATTTT. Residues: CARSHRILSGNTIYF.